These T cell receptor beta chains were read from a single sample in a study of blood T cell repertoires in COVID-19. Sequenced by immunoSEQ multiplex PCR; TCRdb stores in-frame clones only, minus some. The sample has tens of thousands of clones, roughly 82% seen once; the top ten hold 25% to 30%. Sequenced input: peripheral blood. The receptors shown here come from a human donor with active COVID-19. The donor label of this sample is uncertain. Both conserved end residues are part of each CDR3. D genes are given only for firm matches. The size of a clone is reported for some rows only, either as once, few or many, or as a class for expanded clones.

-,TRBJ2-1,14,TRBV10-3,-,CAIRDSLSYNEQFF,TGTGCCATCAGGGACTCCCTCTCCTACAATGAGCAGTTCTTC
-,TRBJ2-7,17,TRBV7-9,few,CASSLSSEATYSYEQYF,TGTGCCAGCAGCTTAAGCTCTGAGGCCACATACTCCTACGAGCAGTACTTC
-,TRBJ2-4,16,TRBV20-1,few,CSASGGQGRFGDIQYF,TGCAGTGCTAGTGGGGGGCAGGGAAGGTTCGGTGACATTCAGTACTTC
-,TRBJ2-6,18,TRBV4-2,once,CASSRGHRVSSGANVLTF,TGTGCCAGCAGCCGGGGACACCGCGTAAGCTCTGGGGCCAACGTCCTGACTTTC
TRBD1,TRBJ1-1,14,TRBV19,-,CASSKDRGRTEAFF,TGTGCCAGTAGTAAAGACAGGGGGCGGACTGAAGCTTTCTTT
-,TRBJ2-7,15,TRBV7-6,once,CASSLGAGSPYEQYF,TGTGCCAGCAGCTTAGGGGCAGGGTCCCCCTACGAGCAGTACTTC
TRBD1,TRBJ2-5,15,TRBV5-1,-,CASSSLTGPYETQYF,TGCGCCAGCAGCTCTCTGACAGGGCCCTACGAGACCCAGTACTTC
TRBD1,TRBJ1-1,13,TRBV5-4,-,CASRAWRDREAFF,TGTGCCAGCAGAGCTTGGAGGGACAGGGAAGCTTTCTTT
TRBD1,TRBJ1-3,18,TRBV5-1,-,CASSSSGTGGSSGNTIYF,TGCGCCAGCAGCTCCTCCGGGACAGGGGGCAGCTCTGGAAACACCATATATTTT
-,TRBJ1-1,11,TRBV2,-,CASSETRGAFF,TGTGCCAGCAGTGAAACTAGAGGTGCTTTCTTT
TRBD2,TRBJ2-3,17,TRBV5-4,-,CASSLGLAGARTNTQYF,TGTGCCAGCAGCTTGGGTCTAGCGGGGGCCCGGACGAATACGCAGTATTTT
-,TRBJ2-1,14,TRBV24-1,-,CATSDFRRGNEQFF,TGTGCCACCAGTGATTTCCGCAGGGGAAATGAGCAGTTCTTC
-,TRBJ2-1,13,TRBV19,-,CASTQGTYNEQFF,TGTGCCAGTACACAGGGAACCTACAATGAGCAGTTCTTC
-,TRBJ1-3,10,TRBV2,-,CASSGGTIYF,TGTGCCAGCAGCGGCGGCACCATATATTTT
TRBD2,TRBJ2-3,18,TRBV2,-,CASSSSGGAPSPTDTQYF,TGTGCCAGCAGCTCTAGCGGGGGGGCTCCGTCCCCCACAGATACGCAGTATTTT
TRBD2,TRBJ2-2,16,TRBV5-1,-,CASRGLAEPNTGELFF,TGCGCCAGCAGGGGACTAGCGGAGCCGAACACCGGGGAGCTGTTTTTT
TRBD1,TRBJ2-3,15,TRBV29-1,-,CSVEKTGVGTDTQYF,TGCAGCGTGGAGAAGACAGGGGTGGGCACAGATACGCAGTATTTT
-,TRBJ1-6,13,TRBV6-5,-,CASELHYNSPLHF,TGTGCCAGCGAGTTGCACTATAATTCACCCCTCCACTTT
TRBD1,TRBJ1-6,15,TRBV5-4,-,CASSPGTGGHQPLHF,TGTGCCAGCAGCCCGGGGACAGGTGGGCATCAACCCCTCCACTTT
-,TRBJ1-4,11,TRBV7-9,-,CASSLNEKLFF,TGTGCCAGCAGTCTGAATGAAAAACTGTTTTTT
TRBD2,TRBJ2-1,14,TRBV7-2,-,CASGGLAGSNEQFF,TGTGCCAGCGGGGGACTAGCGGGAAGTAATGAGCAGTTCTTC
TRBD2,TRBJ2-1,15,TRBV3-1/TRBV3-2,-,CASSPSGGALYEQFF,TGTGCCAGCAGCCCCAGCGGGGGGGCCTTGTATGAGCAGTTCTTC
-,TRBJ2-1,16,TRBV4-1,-,CASSQVDLVAYNEQFF,TGCGCCAGCAGCCAAGTCGATTTGGTAGCCTACAATGAGCAGTTCTTC
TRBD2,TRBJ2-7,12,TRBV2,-,CASNSGLAGELF,TGTGCCAGCAACAGTGGACTAGCGGGAGAACTTTTC
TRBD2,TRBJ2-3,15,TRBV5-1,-,CASSPGTRNTDTQYF,TGCGCCAGCAGCCCCGGGACTAGGAACACAGATACGCAGTATTTT
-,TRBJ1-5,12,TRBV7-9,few,CASSRGDQPQHF,TGTGCCAGCAGCCGGGGGGATCAGCCCCAGCATTTT
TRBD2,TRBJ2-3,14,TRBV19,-,CASSTSGEGDTQYF,TGTGCCAGTAGCACTAGCGGGGAAGGAGATACGCAGTATTTT
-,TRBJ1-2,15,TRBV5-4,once,CASSLANPVPRGYTF,TGTGCCAGCAGCTTGGCCAATCCAGTTCCGAGGGGCTACACCTTC
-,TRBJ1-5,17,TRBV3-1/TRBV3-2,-,CASSARFTGLGNQPQHF,TGTGCCAGCAGCGCAAGATTTACAGGGCTTGGCAATCAGCCCCAGCATTTT
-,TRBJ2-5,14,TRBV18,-,CASSPRDKQETQYF,TGTGCCAGCTCACCACGGGACAAACAAGAGACCCAGTACTTC
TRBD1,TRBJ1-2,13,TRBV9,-,CASRETGHYGYTF,TGTGCCAGCAGAGAGACAGGGCACTATGGCTACACCTTC
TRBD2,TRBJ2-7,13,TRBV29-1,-,CSVLAGGSYEQYF,TGCAGCGTTTTAGCGGGAGGCTCCTACGAGCAGTACTTC
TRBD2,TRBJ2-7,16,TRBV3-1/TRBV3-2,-,CASSQTSGGDIYEQYF,TGTGCCAGCAGCCAGACTAGCGGGGGGGATATCTACGAGCAGTACTTC
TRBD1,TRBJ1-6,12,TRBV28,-,CASSSTGGTLHF,TGTGCCAGCAGTTCGACAGGGGGAACCCTCCACTTT
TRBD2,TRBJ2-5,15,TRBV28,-,CASKLAGAPQETQYF,TGTGCCAGCAAACTAGCGGGAGCCCCTCAAGAGACCCAGTACTTC
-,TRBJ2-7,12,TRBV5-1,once,CASSLDAGEQYF,TGCGCCAGCAGCTTGGACGCGGGAGAGCAGTACTTC
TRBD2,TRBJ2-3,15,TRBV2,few,CASRPGTSDTDTQYF,TGTGCCAGCAGACCCGGGACTAGCGACACAGATACGCAGTATTTT
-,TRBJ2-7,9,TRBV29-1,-,CSVVNEQYF,TGCAGCGTTGTAAACGAGCAGTACTTC
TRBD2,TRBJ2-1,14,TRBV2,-,CASSRNSGSNEQFF,TGTGCCAGCAGTCGAAATAGCGGGTCAAATGAGCAGTTCTTC
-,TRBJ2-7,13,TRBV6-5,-,CATQGTPSYEQYF,TGTGCCACTCAGGGGACCCCCTCCTACGAGCAGTACTTC
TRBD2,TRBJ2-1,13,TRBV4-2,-,CASSPAGYNEQFF,TGTGCCAGCAGCCCAGCGGGGTACAATGAGCAGTTCTTC
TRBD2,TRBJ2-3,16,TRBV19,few,CASSILAGIETDTQYF,TGTGCCAGTAGTATTCTAGCGGGGATCGAAACGGATACGCAGTATTTT
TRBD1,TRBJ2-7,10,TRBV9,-,CARETGKQYF,TGTGCCAGGGAGACAGGGAAGCAGTACTTC
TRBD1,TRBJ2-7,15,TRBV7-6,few,CASSQSPGQGDEQYF,TGTGCCAGCAGTCAAAGTCCGGGACAGGGGGACGAGCAGTACTTC
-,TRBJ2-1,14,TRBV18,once,CASSPGLGSNEQFF,TGTGCCAGCTCACCCGGACTGGGCAGCAATGAGCAGTTCTTC
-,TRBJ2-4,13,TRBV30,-,CAWTRGAENIQYF,TGTGCCTGGACCCGGGGGGCCGAAAACATTCAGTACTTC
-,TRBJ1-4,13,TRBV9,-,CASSVEGGEKLFF,TGTGCCAGCAGCGTAGAAGGGGGTGAAAAACTGTTTTTT
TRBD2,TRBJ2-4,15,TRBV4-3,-,CASSQESGGVNIQYF,TGCGCCAGCAGCCAAGAATCGGGAGGAGTAAACATTCAGTACTTC
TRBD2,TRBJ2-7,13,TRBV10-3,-,CAMWTGLADEQYF,TGTGCCATGTGGACGGGACTAGCGGACGAGCAGTACTTC
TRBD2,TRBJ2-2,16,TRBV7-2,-,CASSLEGGTNTGELFF,TGTGCCAGCAGCTTAGAGGGAGGGACGAACACCGGGGAGCTGTTTTTT